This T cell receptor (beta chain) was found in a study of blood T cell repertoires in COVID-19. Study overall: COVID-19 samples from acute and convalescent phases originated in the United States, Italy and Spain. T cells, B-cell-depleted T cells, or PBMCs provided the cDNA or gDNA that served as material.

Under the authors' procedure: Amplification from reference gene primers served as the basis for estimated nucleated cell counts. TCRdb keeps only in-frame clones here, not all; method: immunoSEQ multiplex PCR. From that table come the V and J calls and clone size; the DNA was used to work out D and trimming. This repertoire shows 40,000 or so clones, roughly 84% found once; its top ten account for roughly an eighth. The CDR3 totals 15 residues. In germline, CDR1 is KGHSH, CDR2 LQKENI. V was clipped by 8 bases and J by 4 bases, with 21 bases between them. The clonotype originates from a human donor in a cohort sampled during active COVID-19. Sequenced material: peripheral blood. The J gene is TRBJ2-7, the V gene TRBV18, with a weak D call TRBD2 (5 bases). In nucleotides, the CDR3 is TGTGCCAGCGAAGTCGGCCGCGGGCAATCATACGAGCAGTACTTC. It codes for CASEVGRGQSYEQYF.